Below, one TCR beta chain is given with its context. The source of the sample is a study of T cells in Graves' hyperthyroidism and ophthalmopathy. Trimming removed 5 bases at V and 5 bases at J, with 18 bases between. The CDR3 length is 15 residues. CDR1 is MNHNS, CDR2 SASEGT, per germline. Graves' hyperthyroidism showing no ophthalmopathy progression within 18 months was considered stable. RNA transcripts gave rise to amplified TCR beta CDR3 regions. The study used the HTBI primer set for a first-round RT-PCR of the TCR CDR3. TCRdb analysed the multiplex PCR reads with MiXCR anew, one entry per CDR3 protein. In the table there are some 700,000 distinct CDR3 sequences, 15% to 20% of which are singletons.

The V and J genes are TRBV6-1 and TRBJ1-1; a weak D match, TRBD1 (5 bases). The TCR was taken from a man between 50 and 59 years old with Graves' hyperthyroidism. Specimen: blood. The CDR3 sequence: CASSIGTAYGTEAFF. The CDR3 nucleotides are TGTGCCAGCAGTATAGGGACCGCTTATGGGACTGAAGCTTTCTTT.